The 25 T cell receptor beta chains given below trace back to one sample, sequenced in a study of human CD4 T cells and Enterobacteriaceae. Sorting took every CD4+ cell except CD45RA+CCR7+CD95- naive cells, reaching over 95% purity. TCRdb's copy holds only in-frame clones and misses some; the assay was immunoSEQ multiplex PCR. The sample contains about 26,000 clones, approximately 80% of which appear only once. The sequenced material came from memory CD4+ T cells from blood. Source of these receptors: a human donor in good health.

The V and J genes are TRBV20-1 and TRBJ1-2; no firm D call. This CDR3 is 11 amino acids long. The germline V and J ends were trimmed by 6 bases and 5 bases, with 10 bases remaining between them. Germline CDR1 and CDR2: DFQATT and SNEGSKA (reference sequence). CDR3 sequence reads: CSAPQVYGYTF. In DNA, the CDR3 is TGCAGTGCACCTCAGGTTTATGGCTACACCTTC.

This chain uses TRBV6-1 with TRBJ1-5; TRBD1 might be the D (6 bases). CDR1 MNHNS and CDR2 SASEGT come from the germline V gene. The CDR3 runs 16 residues. The V and J ends lost 1 base and 4 bases respectively, with 14 bases between them. The CDR3 spells CASSEERGAWNQPQHF. The DNA of the CDR3 is TGTGCCAGCAGTGAAGAGCGGGGGGCTTGGAATCAGCCCCAGCATTTT.

As regards this clone: Relative to the germline gene, one junction end is altered; a read error may explain this. The chain recombines TRBV20-1 with TRBJ2-4; 8 bases fit TRBD1. This CDR3 comprises 11 residues. Germline values: CDR1 DFQATT, CDR2 SNEGSKA (reference sequence). The CDR3 is CSPGTGRSLDF. CDR3 sequence (DNA): TGCAGCCCCGGGACAGGCCGGTCTTTGGACTTC.

This chain uses TRBV7-3 with TRBJ2-7; weak D call: TRBD2 (6 bases). Trimming removed 5 bases at V and 3 bases at J, with 20 bases between. CDR1 SGHTA and CDR2 FQGTGA come from the germline V gene. This CDR3 spans 16 amino acids. CDR3 loop: CASSRSPGLQVYEQYF. The CDR3 nucleotides read TGTGCCAGCAGCCGCTCCCCGGGACTCCAAGTCTACGAGCAGTACTTC.

The chain links TRBV18 to TRBJ2-7, with TRBD1 identical over 8 bases. V trimming: 2 bases; J trimming: 2 bases; junction bases outside the gene matches: 8. Looked up from germline, CDR1 is KGHSH and CDR2 is LQKENI. This CDR3 has 16 amino acids. CDR3 amino acids: CASSPVRQGYTYEQYF. In nucleotides, the CDR3 is TGTGCCAGCTCACCAGTTCGACAGGGGTATACCTACGAGCAGTACTTC. The whole variable domain, remainder taken from reference TRBV18 and TRBJ2-7, is NAGVMQNPRHLVRRRGQEARLRCSPMKGHSHVYWYRQLPEEGLKFMVYLQKENIIDESGMPKERFSAEFPKEGPSILRIQQVVRGDSAAYFCASSPVRQGYTYEQYFGPGTRLTVT.

The chain carries TRBV30 and TRBJ2-3, with D perhaps given as TRBD1 or TRBD2 (5 bases each). V lost 1 base, J lost 4 bases, and 15 bases lay in between. Per the germline V gene, CDR1 is GTSNPN and CDR2 is SVGIG (reference sequence). The CDR3 runs to 15 residues. The CDR3 here is CAWSAGTKVADTQYF. In DNA form, the CDR3 reads TGTGCCTGGAGTGCCGGGACCAAGGTCGCAGATACGCAGTATTTT.

This clone showed up just a few times. This chain joins TRBV5-1 and TRBJ1-2; possibly TRBD1 for D (5 bases). The ends were cut back, 1 base at V and 4 bases at J, with 11 bases in the middle. There are 14 residues in the CDR3. Germline V gene sequence: CDR1 SGHRS, CDR2 YFSETQ. The CDR3 loop reads CASSLTGLVYGYTF. CDR3 nucleotides: TGCGCCAGCAGCTTGACAGGTTTAGTCTATGGCTACACCTTC.

This chain links TRBV30 with TRBJ1-2, with 11 bases that match TRBD1. Germline CDR1 is GTSNPN and CDR2 is SVGIG (reference sequence). The CDR3 loop spans 14 amino acids. The junction had 2 bases not matched to a gene; V was cut back by 3 bases and J by 2 bases. In DNA form, the CDR3 reads TGTGCCTGGAGGGACAGGGGGCGAAACTATGGCTACACCTTC. Protein: CAWRDRGRNYGYTF.

This rearrangement joins TRBV5-1 to TRBJ2-1, with 9 bases fitting TRBD2. The trim removed 6 bases at V and 5 bases at J, leaving 3 bases unmatched. Per germline, CDR1 SGHRS and CDR2 YFSETQ. This CDR3 is 13 amino acids long. CDR3 residues: CASTSGENNEQFF. The CDR3 DNA is TGCGCCAGCACTAGCGGGGAGAACAATGAGCAGTTCTTC.

The genes are TRBV25-1 and TRBJ1-1, with TRBD1 matching over 10 bases. Germline-derived CDR1 and CDR2 are MGHDK and SYGVNS. The CDR3 totals 13 residues. J was trimmed by 12 bases and V by 0 bases; bases with no gene match: 4. CDR3 loop: CASSEYSGQGSFF. For the CDR3, the DNA is TGTGCCAGCAGTGAATATTCGGGACAGGGGTCTTTCTTT.

The chain joins TRBV7-6 to TRBJ1-3; no firm D call. The CDR3 extends over 14 amino acids. The germline CDR1 and CDR2 sequences are SGHVS and FNYEAQ. V was shortened by 5 bases and J by 0 bases, with 8 bases between the two germline ends. This CDR3 is CASSPAPSGNTIYF. The CDR3 DNA follows: TGTGCCAGCAGCCCCGCCCCCTCTGGAAACACCATATATTTT.

The V call is TRBV29-1, the J call TRBJ2-3; D tentatively reads TRBD1 or TRBD2 (5 bases each). The CDR3 contains 12 residues. CDR1 and CDR2 from the germline V gene are SQVTM and ANQGSEA. CDR3 nucleotide sequence: TGCACAACGGGGCGGAGCACAGATACGCAGTATTTT. Translating gives CTTGRSTDTQYF.

This chain joins TRBV14 and TRBJ1-4; D uncertain. V lost 2 bases and J 0 bases, leaving 7 bases between the germline ends. The CDR3 totals 15 residues. CDR1 and CDR2 (germline): SGHDN, FVKESK. CDR3 nucleotides: TGTGCCAGCAGCCAAACATATGCAACTAATGAAAAACTGTTTTTT. It translates to CASSQTYATNEKLFF.

V usage is TRBV6-1 and J usage is TRBJ2-7; D is uncertain. CDR1 and CDR2 (germline): MNHNS, SASEGT. V lost 2 bases and J 0 bases, leaving 8 bases between the germline ends. The CDR3 sequence is 14 residues long. CDR3 amino acids: CASSETAVSYEQYF. In nucleotides, the CDR3 is TGTGCCAGCAGTGAAACCGCCGTCTCCTACGAGCAGTACTTC.

The V call is TRBV18, the J call TRBJ1-1; D might be TRBD1 (5 bases). Trimming cost V 3 bases and J 6 bases, with 11 bases left between them. The CDR3 is 13 residues long. From germline, CDR1 is KGHSH and CDR2 LQKENI. The CDR3: CASSPSRGAEAFF. For the CDR3, the DNA is TGTGCCAGCTCACCTTCCCGGGGGGCTGAAGCTTTCTTT.

The chain joins TRBV5-1 to TRBJ2-2, with TRBD2 matching 7 bases. V was clipped by 4 bases and J by 6 bases; unmatched bases: 12. In germline, CDR1 is SGHRS, CDR2 YFSETQ. CDR3 length: 16 residues. CDR3 residues: CASSPLRGGKPGELFF. The CDR3 DNA reads as TGCGCCAGCAGCCCCCTGCGGGGAGGGAAGCCCGGGGAGCTGTTTTTT.

The chain recombines TRBV29-1 with TRBJ2-1, with 9 bases matching TRBD2. The CDR3 contains 14 residues. CDR1 is SQVTM, CDR2 ANQGSEA, per germline. Unmatched junction bases numbered 9, after V lost 7 bases and J lost 5 bases. The CDR3 DNA follows: TGCAGCGGGGGCGGGGTAGCGGGAGACAATGAGCAGTTCTTC. It codes for CSGGGVAGDNEQFF.

CDR3 region: CSAPVHRGYTF. CDR3 DNA sequence: TGCAGTGCTCCAGTCCATCGGGGCTACACCTTC. The chain employs TRBV20-1 and TRBJ1-2, with D unclear. In germline, CDR1 is DFQATT, CDR2 SNEGSKA (reference sequence). The CDR3 has 11 amino acids. Trimming pared 5 bases from V and 8 bases from J, leaving 12 bases between.

V and J are TRBV5-1 and TRBJ2-7, with D maybe TRBD2 (5 bases). Germline V gene lookup returns CDR1 SGHRS and CDR2 YFSETQ. Trimming stripped 0 bases from V and 12 bases from J, with 19 bases between. The CDR3 runs to 14 residues. CDR3 DNA sequence: TGCGCCAGCAGCTTGGCCTCAGGTTCCGGACTGTGGTACTTC. This gives the protein CASSLASGSGLWYF. Together with reference TRBV5-1 and TRBJ2-7, the CDR3 gives the full variable domain: KAGVTQTPRYLIKTRGQQVTLSCSPISGHRSVSWYQQTPGQGLQFLFEYFSETQRNKGNFPGRFSGRQFSNSRSEMNVSTLELGDSALYLCASSLASGSGLWYFGPGTRLTVT.

The chain couples TRBV30 to TRBJ1-2, with a weak D call TRBD1 (5 bases). From germline, CDR1 is GTSNPN and CDR2 SVGIG (reference sequence). Trimming pared 0 bases from V and 8 bases from J, leaving 13 bases between. CDR3 length equals 13 residues. DNA of the CDR3: TGTGCCTGGAGTGTACTGGAAGGGGAGGGCTACACCTTC. Translating it yields CAWSVLEGEGYTF.

The J gene is TRBJ2-5, the V gene TRBV5-4; maybe TRBD2 (6 bases). CDR1 and CDR2 (germline): SGHNT, YYREEE (reference sequence). V lost 4 bases and J 2 bases, leaving 15 bases between the germline ends. The CDR3 has 15 amino acids. The CDR3 loop is CASSPRRGLQETQYF. The DNA of the CDR3 is TGTGCCAGCAGCCCTCGGCGGGGTCTTCAAGAGACCCAGTACTTC.

The J gene is TRBJ1-2, the V gene TRBV7-9; D not resolved. V was pared by 4 bases and J by 8 bases, with 17 bases between. This CDR3 region has 14 residues. Germline V gene data show CDR1 as SEHNR and CDR2 as FQNEAQ (reference sequence). The CDR3 is CASSSLNPVLGYTF. CDR3 bases: TGTGCCAGCAGCTCCTTAAACCCCGTGCTGGGCTACACCTTC.

The chain uses TRBV28 and TRBJ1-5; possible D gene TRBD1, 6 bases. CDR3 size: 15 residues. CDR1 is MDHEN and CDR2 is SYDVKM in the germline V gene. The ends were cut back, 3 bases at V and 0 bases at J, with 9 bases in the middle. CDR3 region: CASSFGTLSNQPQHF. CDR3 coding DNA: TGTGCCAGCAGTTTTGGGACACTTAGCAATCAGCCCCAGCATTTT.

This sequence joins TRBV9 and TRBJ2-2; TRBD2 is a possible D gene (6 bases). In germline, CDR1 is SGDLS, CDR2 YYNGEE. The CDR3 sequence is 17 residues long. Trimming took 0 bases from V and 2 from J, leaving 14 bases between them. The CDR3 region is CASSVVPSAINTGELFF. In DNA form, the CDR3 reads TGTGCCAGCAGCGTAGTCCCTAGCGCCATCAACACCGGGGAGCTGTTTTTT.

The gene calls are TRBV19 and TRBJ1-1, with 9 bases lining up with TRBD1. The CDR3 contains 14 residues. Germline lookup yields CDR1 LNHDA and CDR2 SQIVND (reference sequence). The ends lost 3 bases at V and 6 bases at J; junction bases unmatched: 5. This CDR3 is CASSIDRGSAEAFF. As DNA, the CDR3 is TGTGCCAGTAGTATCGACAGGGGGTCAGCTGAAGCTTTCTTT.